This T cell receptor (beta chain) was recovered during a study of graft-versus-host responses after intestinal transplantation. About the study: In this cohort, recipients had multivisceral, liver-intestinal, or isolated intestinal transplants. Anti-thymocyte globulin induction, then tacrolimus and steroids for about three years, went to all recipients.

V lost 2 bases, J lost 7 bases, and 8 bases lay in between. Germline V gene sequence: CDR1 SEHNR, CDR2 FQNEAQ (reference sequence). This CDR3 has 12 residues. Assay used: immunoSEQ multiplex PCR; TCRdb lists only in-frame clones, some missing. The table has about 97,000 clones, 91% seen once. A word on this clone: Its target is unknown.

The clonotype comes from a human donor who was the organ donor for an intestinal transplant. The genes are TRBV7-9 and TRBJ1-1, with D unresolved. The material was unstimulated CD4+ T cells sorted from spleen or lymph node cells, obtained before transplant. The CDR3 nucleotides are TGTGCCAGCAGCTTATATAGGAGTGAAGCTTTCTTT. Its translation is CASSLYRSEAFF. Complete variable domain (other parts from reference TRBV7-9 and TRBJ1-1): DTGVSQNPRHKITKRGQNVTFRCDPISEHNRLYWYRQTLGQGPEFLTYFQNEAQLEKSRLLSDRFSAERPKGSFSTLEIQRTEQGDSAMYLCASSLYRSEAFFGQGTRLTVV.